The entry below describes one T cell receptor (beta chain). Antigen specificity is unknown. Each CDR3 protein is one row after TCRdb ran MiXCR on the multiplex PCR reads. In the table there are over 35,000 distinct CDR3 sequences, roughly 36% of which are singletons. This specimen belongs to a study of breast tumors, draining lymph nodes, adjacent tissues. General study results and limits: Findings are consistent with lymph node origin and intratumoral expansion of most tumor T cells. Tumor repertoires ranked between lymph nodes and nontumor tissue in diversity, with V and J gene preferences. Tumor and nontumor repertoires were significantly more similar in luminal-like than in basal-like breast cancer.

Germline V gives CDR1 SGHAT, CDR2 FQNNGV. The CDR3 is made up of 14 amino acids. The germline V and J ends were trimmed by 5 bases and 3 bases, with 11 bases remaining between them. The chain employs TRBV11-2 and TRBJ2-1; D is perhaps TRBD2 (5 bases). The sequencing input was breast tumor tissue. This TCR was recovered from a female donor with breast cancer. Some clones in this sample may be carry-over from other donors' samples. The chain's CDR3 is CASSVTRDYNEQFF. The CDR3 DNA reads TGTGCCAGCAGCGTGACCCGGGACTACAATGAGCAGTTCTTC.